These 22 T cell receptor beta chains came from one sample sequenced in a study of shared clonotypes between healthy human individuals. The data were produced by immunoSEQ multiplex PCR, yet TCRdb's version contains in-frame clones alone and is incomplete. The repertoire includes some 1 million clones, about 77% of them detected once, and around 1.5% sits in the top ten. Material: memory CD4+ T cells sorted from blood. Indicated subset: CD45RA-negative fraction. Every receptor here comes from a man aged 18 to 29 in good health.

The sample holds many counts of this clone. The sample carries other DNA sequences with the same CDR3. V gene TRBV5-1 combines with J gene TRBJ2-7, with a tentative D call TRBD1 (6 bases). Trimming pared 4 bases from V and 3 bases from J, leaving 8 bases between. The CDR3 runs 12 residues. Germline loops: CDR1 SGHRS, CDR2 YFSETQ. CDR3 in amino acids: CASSLQGYEQYF. Here the CDR3 DNA reads TGCGCCAGCAGCCTACAGGGCTACGAGCAGTACTTC.

The J gene is TRBJ2-2, the V gene TRBV6-6, with D uncertain. V lost 8 bases, J lost 3 bases, and 10 bases lay in between. The CDR3 has 13 amino acids. Germline V gene data show CDR1 as MNHNY and CDR2 as SVGAGI (reference sequence). CDR3 loop: CASGMSYTGELFF. CDR3 sequence (DNA): TGTGCCAGCGGGATGTCTTACACCGGGGAGCTGTTTTTT.

V gene TRBV28 combines with J gene TRBJ2-3; maybe TRBD2 (5 bases). CDR1 MDHEN and CDR2 SYDVKM come from the germline V gene. This CDR3 region has 14 residues. The germline V and J ends were trimmed by 2 bases and 1 base, with 7 bases remaining between them. The CDR3 here is CASSLDGGTDTQYF. CDR3 DNA: TGTGCCAGCAGTTTAGACGGGGGCACAGATACGCAGTATTTT. The variable domain in full, with the rest retrieved from reference TRBV28 and TRBJ2-3, is DVKVTQSSRYLVKRTGEKVFLECVQDMDHENMFWYRQDPGLGLRLIYFSYDVKMKEKGDIPEGYSVSREKKERFSLILESASTNQTSMYLCASSLDGGTDTQYFGPGTRLTVL.

For this clone: This could be a read error, since a much larger clone is one nucleotide away. The chain couples TRBV7-2 to TRBJ1-4; D unresolved. The CDR3 totals 12 residues. Germline-derived CDR1 and CDR2 are SGHTA and FQGNSA. Trimming left V 3 bases short and J 4 bases short, with 3 bases between. The CDR3 DNA follows: TGTGCCAGCAGCTTGTATAATGAAAAACTGTTTTTT. Protein product: CASSLYNEKLFF.

V and J are TRBV9 and TRBJ2-3, with 11 bases aligning to TRBD1. The CDR3 is 15 residues long. With V trimmed by 4 bases and J by 7 bases, 8 bases remained unmatched. From germline, CDR1 is SGDLS and CDR2 YYNGEE. The CDR3 DNA reads TGTGCCAGCAGCCAAGGACAGGGGGCCCAGTATACGCAGTATTTT. Its protein is CASSQGQGAQYTQYF. Together with reference TRBV9 and TRBJ2-3, the CDR3 gives the full variable domain: DSGVTQTPKHLITATGQRVTLRCSPRSGDLSVYWYQQSLDQGLQFLIQYYNGEERAKGNILERFSAQQFPDLHSELNLSSLELGDSALYFCASSQGQGAQYTQYFGPGTRLTVL.

V usage is TRBV6-1 and J usage is TRBJ2-7; D might be TRBD1 (5 bases). This CDR3 has 15 amino acids. The germline V gene has CDR1 MNHNS and CDR2 SASEGT. The V end was cut by 6 bases, the J end by 2 bases, with 17 bases between. The CDR3 sequence is CASSRSNQGTYEQYF. CDR3 DNA: TGTGCCAGCAGCCGATCAAACCAGGGAACCTACGAGCAGTACTTC.

This chain connects TRBV7-2 to TRBJ2-7; D gene uncertain. Trimming pared 4 bases from V and 5 bases from J, leaving 18 bases between. The length of the CDR3 is 15 residues. Per the germline V gene, CDR1 is SGHTA and CDR2 is FQGNSA. The CDR3: CASSSPPVGLNEQYF. The DNA for the CDR3 is TGTGCCAGCAGCTCCCCCCCAGTGGGTTTGAACGAGCAGTACTTC.

The rearrangement links TRBV11-2 to TRBJ1-6, with TRBD1 as a possible D gene (6 bases). In germline, CDR1 is SGHAT, CDR2 FQNNGV. V lost 5 bases, J lost 9 bases, and 11 bases lay in between. This CDR3 is built from 13 residues. The CDR3 loop is CASSPRGGSPLHF. The CDR3 nucleotides read TGTGCCAGCAGCCCTAGGGGGGGTTCACCCCTCCACTTT.

Concerning this clone: The identical CDR3 is also encoded by other nucleotide sequences in the sample. The gene calls are TRBV6-5 and TRBJ1-1; no clear D. Germline V gives CDR1 MNHEY, CDR2 SVGAGI. CDR3 length: 12 residues. For the CDR3, the DNA is TGTGCTAGCCGGGCGGGTAACACTGAAGCTTTCTTT. It translates to CASRAGNTEAFF.

This rearrangement joins TRBV6-6 to TRBJ1-1, with 10 bases fitting TRBD1. This CDR3 comprises 14 residues. Germline V gene lookup returns CDR1 MNHNY and CDR2 SVGAGI (reference sequence). With V trimmed by 5 bases and J by 5 bases, 5 bases remained unmatched. DNA for the CDR3: TGTGCCAGCAGTGGTGGACAGGGGGAGACTGAAGCTTTCTTT. This codes for CASSGGQGETEAFF.

The rearrangement links TRBV28 to TRBJ2-1; unclear D gene. This CDR3 region has 11 residues. The germline CDR1 and CDR2 sequences are MDHEN and SYDVKM. V lost 8 bases, J lost 6 bases, and 8 bases lay in between. CDR3 amino acids: CASGGRNEQFF. DNA for the CDR3: TGTGCCAGCGGTGGTCGCAATGAGCAGTTCTTC.

The CDR3 region has the DNA TGTGCCAGCTCGCCCACCCGGACGCACGACGAGCAGTACTTC. This encodes CASSPTRTHDEQYF. The chain employs TRBV18 and TRBJ2-7; D unresolved. Germline V gene lookup returns CDR1 KGHSH and CDR2 LQKENI. The CDR3 sequence is 14 residues long. Trimming left V 6 bases short and J 5 bases short, with 17 bases between.

This clone was seen more than once but under ten times. The chain joins TRBV6-1 to TRBJ1-5; D is ambiguous. V was cut by 3 bases and J by 5 bases, with 17 bases left in between. The CDR3 consists of 16 residues. Germline V gene sequence: CDR1 MNHNS, CDR2 SASEGT. This CDR3 reads CASSENSGSVYQPQHF. The CDR3 DNA is TGTGCCAGCAGTGAGAACAGCGGATCTGTGTATCAGCCCCAGCATTTT.

The gene calls are TRBV10-3 and TRBJ2-3; possible D gene TRBD2, 6 bases. Germline CDR1 and CDR2: ENHRY and SYGVKD. Trimming pared 4 bases from V and 6 bases from J, leaving 17 bases between. This CDR3 comprises 15 residues. The CDR3 DNA follows: TGTGCCATCAGTGTCCCCAACATGGGGACTGATACGCAGTATTTT. This sequence encodes CAISVPNMGTDTQYF.

Note on this clone: This CDR3 is also generated by other DNA sequences in the sample. This chain connects TRBV6-5 to TRBJ1-2; D is perhaps TRBD1 (5 bases). The germline V and J ends were trimmed by 2 bases and 8 bases, with 9 bases remaining between them. Germline CDR1 reads MNHEY; CDR2 reads SVGAGI. CDR3 size: 12 residues. As DNA, the CDR3 is TGTGCCAGCAGTTACAGGGGATACGGCTACACCTTC. Amino acids: CASSYRGYGYTF.

This clone was recorded once. The chain combines TRBV5-8 with TRBJ1-5; 8 nucleotides agree with TRBD1. CDR1 is SGHTS and CDR2 is YDEGEE in the germline V gene. Trimming took 5 bases from V and 7 from J; bases not matched to a gene: 8. This CDR3 has 14 amino acids. The CDR3 DNA sequence: TGTGCCAGCAGACCAGGACAGGGAGGACAGCCCCAGCATTTT. As protein: CASRPGQGGQPQHF.

The gene calls are TRBV5-1 and TRBJ2-2, with D possibly TRBD2 on 6 matching bases. Germline CDR1 is SGHRS and CDR2 is YFSETQ. The CDR3 has 15 amino acids. V lost 1 base and J 4 bases, leaving 11 bases between the germline ends. The CDR3 sequence is CASSLSGETTGELFF. The CDR3 DNA reads TGCGCCAGCAGCTTGTCGGGAGAAACCACCGGGGAGCTGTTTTTT.

The genes are TRBV20-1 and TRBJ2-7; the D is unclear. Germline-derived CDR1 and CDR2 are DFQATT and SNEGSKA (reference sequence). The CDR3 consists of 11 residues. Trimming shortened V by 3 bases and J by 6 bases, and 9 bases separated the two germline ends. The CDR3, as DNA: TGCAGTGCTAGGGTAACGGCCGAGCAGTACTTC. Amino acids: CSARVTAEQYF.

Notes on this clone: This sample also contains other DNA sequences that code for the same CDR3. This chain connects TRBV19 to TRBJ2-1; TRBD2 matches 8 bases. The ends lost 5 bases at V and 0 bases at J; junction bases unmatched: 0. The V gene's germline CDR1 is LNHDA and CDR2 SQIVND (reference sequence). CDR3 length: 14 residues. The CDR3 loop reads CASSAGGSYNEQFF. DNA of the CDR3: TGTGCCAGTAGTGCGGGAGGCTCCTACAATGAGCAGTTCTTC.

The chain employs TRBV30 and TRBJ1-2; D gene ambiguous. Germline CDR1 is GTSNPN and CDR2 is SVGIG (reference sequence). V was trimmed by 0 bases and J by 0 bases, leaving 8 bases between them. This CDR3 is built from 14 residues. CDR3 coding DNA: TGTGCCTGGAGTGTTGGCTGGACTAACTATGGCTACACCTTC. Amino acid sequence: CAWSVGWTNYGYTF. Full variable domain (remainder filled in from reference TRBV30 and TRBJ1-2): SQTIHQWPATLVQPVGSPLSLECTVEGTSNPNLYWYRQAAGRGLQLLFYSVGIGQISSEVPQNLSASRPQDRQFILSSKKLLLSDSGFYLCAWSVGWTNYGYTFGSGTRLTVV.

This rearrangement joins TRBV5-1 to TRBJ2-1, with D unresolved. Germline V lookup: CDR1 SGHRS, CDR2 YFSETQ. The germline V and J ends were trimmed by 1 base and 5 bases, with 19 bases remaining between them. CDR3 length equals 17 residues. DNA of the CDR3: TGCGCCAGCAGCTTGAATCCACATGGCTCAGGAGACAATGAGCAGTTCTTC. Translation gives CASSLNPHGSGDNEQFF. The full variable domain, its missing parts supplied by reference TRBV5-1 and TRBJ2-1, is KAGVTQTPRYLIKTRGQQVTLSCSPISGHRSVSWYQQTPGQGLQFLFEYFSETQRNKGNFPGRFSGRQFSNSRSEMNVSTLELGDSALYLCASSLNPHGSGDNEQFFGPGTRLTVL.

This clone was detected a few times. The same CDR3 arises from other DNA sequences in this sample as well. The gene calls are TRBV7-2 and TRBJ2-7, with 9 bases fitting TRBD1. The germline CDR1 and CDR2 sequences are SGHTA and FQGNSA. Trimming cost V 4 bases and J 3 bases; bases outside gene matches: 4. This CDR3 contains 14 residues. The CDR3 here is CASSSGTGYYEQYF. As DNA, the CDR3 is TGTGCCAGCAGCTCAGGGACAGGGTACTACGAGCAGTACTTC.